This TCR beta chain was retrieved from a study of blood T cell repertoires in COVID-19. The V end lost 6 bases, the J end lost 7 bases, and 8 bases lay between the germline ends. The CDR3 is made up of 11 amino acids. Germline V gives CDR1 SGHTS, CDR2 YDEGEE. Libraries were prepared by immunoSEQ multiplex PCR; TCRdb keeps only in-frame clonotypes and omits some of them. The data contain about 190,000 clones, around nine tenths of them singletons. The chain has TRBV5-8 and TRBJ2-1; D possibly corresponds to TRBD2 (5 bases). The TCR originated in a woman aged 40 to 50 who had recovered from COVID-19. The specimen was peripheral blood. The CDR3 loop is CASTDYNEQFF. The CDR3, as DNA: TGTGCCAGCACCGACTATAATGAGCAGTTCTTC.